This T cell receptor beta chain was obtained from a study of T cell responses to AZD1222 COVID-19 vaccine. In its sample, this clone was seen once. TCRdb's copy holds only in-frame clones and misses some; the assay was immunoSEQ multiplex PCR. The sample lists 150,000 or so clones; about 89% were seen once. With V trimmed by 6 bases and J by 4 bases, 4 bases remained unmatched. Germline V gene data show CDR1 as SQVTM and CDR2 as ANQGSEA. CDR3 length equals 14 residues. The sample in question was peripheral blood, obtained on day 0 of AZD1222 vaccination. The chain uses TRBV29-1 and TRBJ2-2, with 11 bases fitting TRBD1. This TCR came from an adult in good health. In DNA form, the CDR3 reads TGCAGCGTCAGGACAGGGGGCACCACCGGGGAGCTGTTTTTT. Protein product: CSVRTGGTTGELFF.